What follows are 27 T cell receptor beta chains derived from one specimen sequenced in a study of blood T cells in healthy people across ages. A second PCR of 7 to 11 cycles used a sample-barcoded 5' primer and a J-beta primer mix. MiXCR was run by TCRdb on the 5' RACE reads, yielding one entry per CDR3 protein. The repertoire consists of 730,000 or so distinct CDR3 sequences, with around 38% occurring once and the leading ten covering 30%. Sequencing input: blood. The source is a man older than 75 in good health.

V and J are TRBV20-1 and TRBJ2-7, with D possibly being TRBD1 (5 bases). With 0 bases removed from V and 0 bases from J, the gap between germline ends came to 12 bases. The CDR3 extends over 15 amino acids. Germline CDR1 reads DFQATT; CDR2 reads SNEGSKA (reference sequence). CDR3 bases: TGCAGTGCTAGAGATTTCAGGGTCCTCTCCTACGAGCAGTACTTC. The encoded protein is CSARDFRVLSYEQYF.

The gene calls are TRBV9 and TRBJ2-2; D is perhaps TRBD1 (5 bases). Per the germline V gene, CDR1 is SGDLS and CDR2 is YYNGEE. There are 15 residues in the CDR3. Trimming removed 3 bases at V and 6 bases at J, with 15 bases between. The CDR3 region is CASSANIQGAGELFF. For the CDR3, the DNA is TGTGCCAGCAGCGCTAACATACAAGGGGCCGGGGAGCTGTTTTTT.

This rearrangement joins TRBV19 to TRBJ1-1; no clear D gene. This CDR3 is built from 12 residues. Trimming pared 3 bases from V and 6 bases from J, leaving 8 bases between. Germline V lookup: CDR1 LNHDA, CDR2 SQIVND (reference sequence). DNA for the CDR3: TGTGCCAGTAGTATTGGGGTCTCTGAAGCTTTCTTT. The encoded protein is CASSIGVSEAFF.

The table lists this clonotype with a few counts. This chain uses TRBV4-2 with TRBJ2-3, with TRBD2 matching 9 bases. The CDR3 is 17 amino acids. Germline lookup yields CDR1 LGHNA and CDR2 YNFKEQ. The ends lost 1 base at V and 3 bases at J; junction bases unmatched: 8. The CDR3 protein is CASSQAAGGQVTDTQYF. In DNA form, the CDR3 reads TGTGCCAGCAGCCAAGCTGCGGGGGGGCAGGTAACAGATACGCAGTATTTT.

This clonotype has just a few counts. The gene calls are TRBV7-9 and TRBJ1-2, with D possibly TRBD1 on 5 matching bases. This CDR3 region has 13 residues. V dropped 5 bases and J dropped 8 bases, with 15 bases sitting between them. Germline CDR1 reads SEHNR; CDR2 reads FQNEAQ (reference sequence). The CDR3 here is CASSPQEKAGYTF. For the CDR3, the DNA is TGTGCCAGCAGCCCACAGGAGAAGGCCGGCTACACCTTC.

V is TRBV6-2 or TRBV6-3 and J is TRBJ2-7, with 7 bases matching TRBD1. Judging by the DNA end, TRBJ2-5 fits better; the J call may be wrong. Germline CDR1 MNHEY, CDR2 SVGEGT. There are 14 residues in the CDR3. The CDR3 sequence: CASSYEDRVGTQYF. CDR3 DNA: TGTGCCAGCAGTTACGAAGACAGGGTTGGGACCCAGTACTTC.

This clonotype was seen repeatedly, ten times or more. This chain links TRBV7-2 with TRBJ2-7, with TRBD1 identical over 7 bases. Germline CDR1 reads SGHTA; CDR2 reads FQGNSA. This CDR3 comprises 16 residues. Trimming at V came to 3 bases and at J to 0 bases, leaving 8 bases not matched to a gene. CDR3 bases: TGTGCCAGCAGCTTTCAAACAGGGGCGACCTCCTACGAGCAGTACTTC. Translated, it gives CASSFQTGATSYEQYF.

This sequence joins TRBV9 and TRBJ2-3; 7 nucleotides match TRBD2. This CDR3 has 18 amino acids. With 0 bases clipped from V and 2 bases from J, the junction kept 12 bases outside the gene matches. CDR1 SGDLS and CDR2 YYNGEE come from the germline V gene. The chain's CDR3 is CASSVAPGSGASTDTQYF. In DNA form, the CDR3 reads TGTGCCAGCAGCGTAGCTCCGGGGAGCGGGGCCTCCACAGATACGCAGTATTTT. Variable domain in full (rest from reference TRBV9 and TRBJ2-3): DSGVTQTPKHLITATGQRVTLRCSPRSGDLSVYWYQQSLDQGLQFLIQYYNGEERAKGNILERFSAQQFPDLHSELNLSSLELGDSALYFCASSVAPGSGASTDTQYFGPGTRLTVL.

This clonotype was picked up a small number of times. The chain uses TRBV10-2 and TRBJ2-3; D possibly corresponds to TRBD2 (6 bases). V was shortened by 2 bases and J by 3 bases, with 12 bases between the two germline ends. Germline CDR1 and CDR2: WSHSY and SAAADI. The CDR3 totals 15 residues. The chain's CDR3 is CASSETGVRTDTQYF. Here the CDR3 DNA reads TGCGCCAGCAGTGAGACGGGGGTCAGGACAGATACGCAGTATTTT.

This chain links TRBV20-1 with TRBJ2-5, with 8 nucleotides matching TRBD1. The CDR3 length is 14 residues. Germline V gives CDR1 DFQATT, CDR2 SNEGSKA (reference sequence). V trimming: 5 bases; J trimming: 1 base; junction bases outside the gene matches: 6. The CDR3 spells CSAARTGLQETQYF. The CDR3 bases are TGCAGTGCTGCCCGGACAGGGCTCCAAGAGACCCAGTACTTC.

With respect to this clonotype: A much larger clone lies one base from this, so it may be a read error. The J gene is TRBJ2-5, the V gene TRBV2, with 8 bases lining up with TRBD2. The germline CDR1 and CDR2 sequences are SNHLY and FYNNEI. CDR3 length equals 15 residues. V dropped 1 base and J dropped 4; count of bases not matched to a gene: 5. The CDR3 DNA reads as TGTGCCAGCAGTGAAGGACGAGCGGGAGCAGAGACCCAGTACTTC. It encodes CASSEGRAGAETQYF. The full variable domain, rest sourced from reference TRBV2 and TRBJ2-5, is EPEVTQTPSHQVTQMGQEVILRCVPISNHLYFYWYRQILGQKVEFLVSFYNNEISEKSEIFDDQFSVERPDGSNFTLKIRSTKLEDSAMYFCASSEGRAGAETQYFGPGTRLLVL.

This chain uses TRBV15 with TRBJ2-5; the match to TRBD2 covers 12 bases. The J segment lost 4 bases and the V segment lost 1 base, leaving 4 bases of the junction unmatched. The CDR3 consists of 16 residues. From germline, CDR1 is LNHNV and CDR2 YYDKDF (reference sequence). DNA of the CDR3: TGTGCCACCAGCAGAGTTACTAGCGGGGGGCGAGAGACCCAGTACTTC. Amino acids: CATSRVTSGGRETQYF.

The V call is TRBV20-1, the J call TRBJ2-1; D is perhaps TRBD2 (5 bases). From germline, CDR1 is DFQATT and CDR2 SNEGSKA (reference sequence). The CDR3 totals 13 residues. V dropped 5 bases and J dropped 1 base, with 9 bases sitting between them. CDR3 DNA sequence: TGCAGTGCTGGTCGGGGTTCCTACAATGAGCAGTTCTTC. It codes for CSAGRGSYNEQFF.

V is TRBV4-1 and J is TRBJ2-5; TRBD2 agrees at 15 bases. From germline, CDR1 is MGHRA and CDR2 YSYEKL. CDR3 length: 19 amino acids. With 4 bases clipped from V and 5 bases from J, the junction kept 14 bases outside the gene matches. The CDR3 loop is CASSPSGTSGGHITETQYF. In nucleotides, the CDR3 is TGCGCCAGCAGCCCATCCGGGACTAGCGGGGGGCATATTACGGAGACCCAGTACTTC.

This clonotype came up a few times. CDR3 coding DNA: TGCAGCGTGGGACAGGGGGCAGGGTATGGCTACACCTTC. Its protein product is CSVGQGAGYGYTF. The chain carries TRBV29-1 and TRBJ1-2, with 12 bases aligning to TRBD1. The CDR3 extends over 13 amino acids. With V trimmed by 6 bases and J by 5 bases, 4 bases remained unmatched. Germline V gene lookup returns CDR1 SQVTM and CDR2 ANQGSEA.

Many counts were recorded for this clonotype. DNA for the CDR3: TGCGCCAGCAGCTTGGAGGGACAGCGAAAGTATGGCTACACCTTC. Protein: CASSLEGQRKYGYTF. This chain joins TRBV5-1 and TRBJ1-2, with 7 bases aligning to TRBD1. CDR1 and CDR2 from the germline V gene are SGHRS and YFSETQ. The V and J ends lost 0 bases and 5 bases, in that order; junction bases with no gene match: 7. The CDR3 covers 15 residues.

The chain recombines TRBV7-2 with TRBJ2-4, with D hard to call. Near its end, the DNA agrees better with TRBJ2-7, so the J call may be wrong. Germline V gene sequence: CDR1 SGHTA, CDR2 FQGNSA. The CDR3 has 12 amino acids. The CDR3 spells CASSLDGGEQYF. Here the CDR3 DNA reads TGTGCCAGCAGCTTAGACGGCGGCGAGCAGTACTTC.

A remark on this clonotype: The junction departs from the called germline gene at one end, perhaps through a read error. CDR3 DNA sequence: TGTGCCAGCAGCTTTATGGGGATCGGGAACGCCGGGGAGCTGTTTTTT. It codes for CASSFMGIGNAGELFF. J is TRBJ2-2 and V is TRBV5-5; a possible D gene is TRBD2 (5 bases). Germline CDR1 reads SGHKS; CDR2 reads YYEKEE (reference sequence). This CDR3 is built from 16 residues.

Written as DNA, the CDR3 is TGTGCCAGCAGTCACGGATACAATGAGCAGTACTTC. This translates into CASSHGYNEQYF. V gene TRBV6-2 or TRBV6-3 combines with J gene TRBJ2-7; no firm D call. Germline loops: CDR1 MNHEY, CDR2 SVGEGT. The V end lost 5 bases, the J end lost 7 bases, and 12 bases lay between the germline ends. The length of the CDR3 is 12 residues.

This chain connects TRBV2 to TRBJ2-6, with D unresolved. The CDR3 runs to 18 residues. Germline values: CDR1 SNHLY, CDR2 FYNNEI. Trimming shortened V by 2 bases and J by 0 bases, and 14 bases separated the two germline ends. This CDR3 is CASSEREPYSSGANVLTF. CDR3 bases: TGTGCCAGCAGTGAAAGGGAACCGTACAGCTCTGGGGCCAACGTCCTGACTTTC.

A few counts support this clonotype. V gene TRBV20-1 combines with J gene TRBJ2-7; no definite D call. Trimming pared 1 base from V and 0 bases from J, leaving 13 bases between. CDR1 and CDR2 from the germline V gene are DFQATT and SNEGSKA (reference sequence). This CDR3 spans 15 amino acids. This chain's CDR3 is CSARGLHWSSYEQYF. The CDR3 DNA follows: TGCAGTGCTAGAGGGCTCCATTGGAGCTCCTACGAGCAGTACTTC.

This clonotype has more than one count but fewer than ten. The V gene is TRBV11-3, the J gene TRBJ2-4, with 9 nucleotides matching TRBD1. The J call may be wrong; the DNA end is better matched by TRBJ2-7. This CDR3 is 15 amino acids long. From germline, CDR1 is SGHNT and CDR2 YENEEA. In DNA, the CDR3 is TGTGCCAGCAGCAAAGGACAGGGGAAAGACTACGAGCAGTACTTC. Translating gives CASSKGQGKDYEQYF.

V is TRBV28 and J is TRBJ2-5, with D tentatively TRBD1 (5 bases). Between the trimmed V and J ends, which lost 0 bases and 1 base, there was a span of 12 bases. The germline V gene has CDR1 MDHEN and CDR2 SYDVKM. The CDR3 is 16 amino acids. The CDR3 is CASSLWPGQGQETQYF. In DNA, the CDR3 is TGTGCCAGCAGTTTATGGCCCGGCCAGGGCCAAGAGACCCAGTACTTC.

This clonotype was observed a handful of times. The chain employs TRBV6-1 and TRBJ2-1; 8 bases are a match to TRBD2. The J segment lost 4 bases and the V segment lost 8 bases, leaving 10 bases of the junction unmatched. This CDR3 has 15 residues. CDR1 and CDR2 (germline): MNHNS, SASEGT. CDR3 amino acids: CASQRAGGQYNEQFF. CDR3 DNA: TGTGCCAGCCAACGGGCGGGGGGCCAATACAATGAGCAGTTCTTC.

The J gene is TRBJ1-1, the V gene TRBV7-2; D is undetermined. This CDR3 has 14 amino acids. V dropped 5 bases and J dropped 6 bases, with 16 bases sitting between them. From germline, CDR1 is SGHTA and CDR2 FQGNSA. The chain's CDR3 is CASSRPRGEAEAFF. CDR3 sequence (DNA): TGTGCCAGCAGCAGGCCTCGGGGAGAGGCTGAAGCTTTCTTT.

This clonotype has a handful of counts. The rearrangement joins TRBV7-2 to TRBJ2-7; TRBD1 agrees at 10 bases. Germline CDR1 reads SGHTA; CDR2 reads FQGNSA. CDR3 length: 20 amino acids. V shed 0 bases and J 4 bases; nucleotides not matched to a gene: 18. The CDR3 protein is CASSLALHKEAGTGEYEQYF. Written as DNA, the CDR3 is TGTGCCAGCAGCTTAGCTTTACATAAAGAAGCCGGGACAGGGGAGTACGAGCAGTACTTC.

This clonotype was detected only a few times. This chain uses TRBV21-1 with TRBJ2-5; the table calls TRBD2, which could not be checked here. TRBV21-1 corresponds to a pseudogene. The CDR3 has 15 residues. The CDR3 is CASSKERAAQETQYF. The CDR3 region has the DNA TGTGCCAGCAGCAAAGAACGAGCGGCCCAAGAGACCCAGTACTTC.